The 3 T cell receptor beta chains in this list originate from one sample, sequenced in a study of cytomegalovirus exposure and HLA in healthy donors. 60 Vbeta and 13 Jbeta primers were used in PCR. Profiled with immunoSEQ multiplex PCR; TCRdb holds only in-frame clones, not every one. The sample has almost 85,000 clones; roughly 78% are singletons. The material sequenced was PBMCs. Source of these receptors: a male donor in good health and CMV-seropositive.

The rearrangement joins TRBV29-1 to TRBJ1-2; 8 nucleotides align to TRBD1. The length of the CDR3 is 13 residues. The V and J ends lost 3 bases and 3 bases, in that order; junction bases with no gene match: 3. Germline lookup yields CDR1 SQVTM and CDR2 ANQGSEA. The CDR3 sequence is CSVDTDRDYGYTF. The CDR3 coding sequence is TGCAGCGTTGATACGGACAGGGACTATGGCTACACCTTC. The variable domain in full, with the rest retrieved from reference TRBV29-1 and TRBJ1-2, is SAVISQKPSRDICQRGTSLTIQCQVDSQVTMMFWYRQQPGQSLTLIATANQGSEATYESGFVIDKFPISRPNLTFSTLTVSNMSPEDSSIYLCSVDTDRDYGYTFGSGTRLTVV.

This clone was seen once. The CDR3 reads CASSLGQQNTEAFF. CDR3 coding DNA: TGTGCCAGCAGCTTGGGACAGCAGAACACTGAAGCTTTCTTT. The rearrangement joins TRBV7-9 to TRBJ1-1, with 7 bases lining up with TRBD1. The V and J ends lost 3 bases and 1 base, in that order; junction bases with no gene match: 2. The CDR3 spans 14 residues. Germline values: CDR1 SEHNR, CDR2 FQNEAQ (reference sequence).

V and J are TRBV19 and TRBJ2-7, with D tentatively TRBD1 (5 bases). Germline V gene data show CDR1 as LNHDA and CDR2 as SQIVND (reference sequence). The CDR3 totals 13 residues. V lost 5 bases and J 5 bases, leaving 13 bases between the germline ends. The CDR3, as DNA: TGTGCCAGTAGTCCCCAGGGTTTGGACGAGCAGTACTTC. This translates into CASSPQGLDEQYF.